The 5 T cell receptor beta chains reported below all come from one sample, sequenced in a study of blood T cell repertoires in COVID-19. The protocol was immunoSEQ multiplex PCR, while the TCRdb copy is restricted to in-frame clones and leaves out a portion. The data show 75,000 to 100,000 clones, 70% to 90% seen once. The sample taken for sequencing was peripheral blood. The receptor set was obtained from a man between 65 and 80 years old with acute or convalescent COVID-19.

The CDR3 loop is CASSLASSSYNEQFF. Here the CDR3 DNA reads TGTGCCAGCAGCTTGGCTTCCAGCTCCTACAATGAGCAGTTCTTC. The V call is TRBV5-6, the J call TRBJ2-1; D is unresolved. Germline V gene data show CDR1 as SGHDT and CDR2 as YYEEEE. V was pared by 0 bases and J by 0 bases, with 7 bases between. CDR3 length: 15 residues. Looking up the rest from reference TRBV5-6 and TRBJ2-1 gives the full variable domain: DAGVTQSPTHLIKTRGQQVTLRCSPKSGHDTVSWYQQALGQGPQFIFQYYEEEERQRGNFPDRFSGHQFPNYSSELNVNALLLGDSALYLCASSLASSSYNEQFFGPGTRLTVL.

The CDR3 spells CASSLAGADSPLHF. The CDR3 DNA follows: TGCGCCAGCAGCTTGGCAGGGGCCGATTCACCCCTCCACTTT. The chain employs TRBV5-1 and TRBJ1-6; the D gene is possibly TRBD1 (6 bases). V dropped 0 bases and J dropped 8 bases, with 9 bases sitting between them. From germline, CDR1 is SGHRS and CDR2 YFSETQ. This CDR3 has 14 residues.

V is TRBV7-9 and J is TRBJ1-1, with D maybe TRBD1 (5 bases). The V gene lost 4 bases and the J gene lost 7 bases, with 25 bases spanning the gap. Germline assignment: CDR1 SEHNR and CDR2 FQNEAQ (reference sequence). The CDR3 sequence is 17 residues long. The CDR3 sequence: CASSSSEGLGTDREAFF. DNA for the CDR3: TGTGCCAGCAGCTCCTCAGAAGGCCTCGGGACTGACCGTGAAGCTTTCTTT. Supplemented by reference TRBV7-9 and TRBJ1-1, the full variable domain reads DTGVSQNPRHKITKRGQNVTFRCDPISEHNRLYWYRQTLGQGPEFLTYFQNEAQLEKSRLLSDRFSAERPKGSFSTLEIQRTEQGDSAMYLCASSSSEGLGTDREAFFGQGTRLTVV.

This sequence joins TRBV3-1 (or the pseudogene TRBV3-2) and TRBJ2-2, with 7 positions matching TRBD1. The CDR3 is 15 amino acids. The germline V gene encodes CDR1 LGHDT and CDR2 YNNKEL (reference sequence). V dropped 3 bases and J dropped 1; count of bases not matched to a gene: 2. The CDR3 protein is CASSQGTVNTGELFF. As DNA, the CDR3 is TGTGCCAGCAGCCAGGGGACAGTGAACACCGGGGAGCTGTTTTTT.

CDR3 bases: TGTGCCAGCAGCGTAGATAGATACCCGAACACTGAAGCTTTCTTT. It is translated as CASSVDRYPNTEAFF. The rearrangement links TRBV9 to TRBJ1-1; no clear D. Germline loops: CDR1 SGDLS, CDR2 YYNGEE. The CDR3 loop spans 15 amino acids. V was cut by 0 bases and J by 1 base, with 10 bases left in between.